This TCR beta chain was recovered during a study of blood T cell repertoires in COVID-19. Across the study: Acute-phase and convalescent COVID-19 samples originated in the United States, Italy and Spain. PBMCs, B-cell-depleted T cells, or T cells provided the cDNA or gDNA that made up the material.

The germline V gene has CDR1 KGHSH and CDR2 LQKENI. Trimming left V 5 bases short and J 4 bases short, with 14 bases between. The CDR3 consists of 14 residues. In the source study's methods: Reference gene primer amplification in the assay estimated nucleated cell counts. Repertoires were generated with immunoSEQ multiplex PCR, while TCRdb's copy carries only in-frame clones and drops some. V and J calls and clone size come straight from that table; D and trimming were deduced from the DNA. The sample contains some 70,000 clones, roughly 80% of which appear only once. Sequences were obtained from peripheral blood. The gene calls are TRBV18 and TRBJ1-1; D possibly corresponds to TRBD1 (6 bases). The receptor was isolated from a woman aged 45 to 65 with acute or convalescent COVID-19. In DNA, the CDR3 is TGTGCCAGCTCAGGGGCTGCAGGGGTCACTGAAGCTTTCTTT. Translating it yields CASSGAAGVTEAFF.